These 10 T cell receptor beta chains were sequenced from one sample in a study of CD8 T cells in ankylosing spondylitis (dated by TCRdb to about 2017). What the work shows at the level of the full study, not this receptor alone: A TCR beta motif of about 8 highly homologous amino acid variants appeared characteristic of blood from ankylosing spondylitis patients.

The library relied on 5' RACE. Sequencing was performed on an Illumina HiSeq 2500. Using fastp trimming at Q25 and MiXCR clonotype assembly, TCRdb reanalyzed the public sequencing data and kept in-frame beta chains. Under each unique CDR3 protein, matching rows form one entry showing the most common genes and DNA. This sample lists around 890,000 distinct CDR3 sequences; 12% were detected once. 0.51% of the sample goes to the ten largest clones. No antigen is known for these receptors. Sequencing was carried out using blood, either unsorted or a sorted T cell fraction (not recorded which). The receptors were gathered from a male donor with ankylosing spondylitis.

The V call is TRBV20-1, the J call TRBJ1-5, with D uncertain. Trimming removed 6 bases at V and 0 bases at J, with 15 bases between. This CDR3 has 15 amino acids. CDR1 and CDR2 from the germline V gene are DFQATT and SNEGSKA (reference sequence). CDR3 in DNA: TGCAGTGCCGTCGGGCCACCTTATAGCAATCAGCCCCAGCATTTT. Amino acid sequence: CSAVGPPYSNQPQHF.

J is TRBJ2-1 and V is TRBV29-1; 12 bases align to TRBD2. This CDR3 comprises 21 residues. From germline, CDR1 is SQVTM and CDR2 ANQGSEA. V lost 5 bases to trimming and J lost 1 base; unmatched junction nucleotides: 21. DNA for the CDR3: TGCAGCGTTAGCTTCTACCTCACGGGGCTAGCGGGAGGGCCATCCTACAATGAGCAGTTCTTC. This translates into CSVSFYLTGLAGGPSYNEQFF.

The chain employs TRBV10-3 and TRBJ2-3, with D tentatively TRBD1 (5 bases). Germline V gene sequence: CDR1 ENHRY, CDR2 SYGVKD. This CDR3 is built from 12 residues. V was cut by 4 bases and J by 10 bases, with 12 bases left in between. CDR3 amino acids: CAISGGRKAQYF. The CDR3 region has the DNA TGTGCCATCAGTGGGGGCCGTAAGGCGCAGTATTTT.

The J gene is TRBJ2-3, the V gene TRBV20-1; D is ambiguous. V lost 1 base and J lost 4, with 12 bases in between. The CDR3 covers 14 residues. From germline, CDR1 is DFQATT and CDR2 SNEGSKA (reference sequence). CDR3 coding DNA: TGCAGTGCTAGAGTGGGCAGTCGCCCAGATACGCAGTATTTT. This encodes CSARVGSRPDTQYF.

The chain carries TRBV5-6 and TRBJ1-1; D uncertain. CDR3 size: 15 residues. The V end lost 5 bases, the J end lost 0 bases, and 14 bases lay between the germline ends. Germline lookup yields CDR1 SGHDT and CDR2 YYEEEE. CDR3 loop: CASSYDGILNTEAFF. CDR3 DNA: TGTGCCAGCAGTTACGACGGGATCCTGAACACTGAAGCTTTCTTT.

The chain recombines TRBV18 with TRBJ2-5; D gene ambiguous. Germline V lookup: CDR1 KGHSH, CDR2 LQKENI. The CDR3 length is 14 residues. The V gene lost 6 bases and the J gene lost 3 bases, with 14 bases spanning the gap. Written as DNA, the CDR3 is TGTGCCAGCTCTCTAAAGGTTAAGGAAGAGACCCAGTACTTC. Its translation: CASSLKVKEETQYF.

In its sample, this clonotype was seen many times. The CDR3 spells CSARDPRGADTQYF. In nucleotides, the CDR3 is TGCAGTGCTAGAGATCCCAGGGGCGCAGATACGCAGTATTTT. The J gene is TRBJ2-3, the V gene TRBV20-1, with a possible D match to TRBD1 (6 bases). Trimming removed 0 bases from V and 4 bases from J, with 11 bases in between. CDR3 length: 14 residues. Germline loops: CDR1 DFQATT, CDR2 SNEGSKA (reference sequence).

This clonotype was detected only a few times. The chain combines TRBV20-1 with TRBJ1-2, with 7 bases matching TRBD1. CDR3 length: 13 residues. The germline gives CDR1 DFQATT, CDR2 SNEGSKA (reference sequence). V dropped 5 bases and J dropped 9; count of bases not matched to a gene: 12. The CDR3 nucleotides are TGCAGTGCTCCCGCCCCTCGACAGGGAAGCTACACCTTC. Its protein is CSAPAPRQGSYTF.

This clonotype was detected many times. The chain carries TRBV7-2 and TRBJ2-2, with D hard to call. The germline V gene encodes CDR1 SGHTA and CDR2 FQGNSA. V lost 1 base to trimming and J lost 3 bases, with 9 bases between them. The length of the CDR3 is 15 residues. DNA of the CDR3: TGTGCCAGCAGCTTAGGACACCGCGACACCGGGGAGCTGTTTTTT. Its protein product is CASSLGHRDTGELFF.

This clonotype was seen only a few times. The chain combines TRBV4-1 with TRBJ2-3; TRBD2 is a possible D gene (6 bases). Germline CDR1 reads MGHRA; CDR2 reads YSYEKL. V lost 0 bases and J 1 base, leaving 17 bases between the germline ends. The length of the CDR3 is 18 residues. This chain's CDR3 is CASSQEIRAGRRTDTQYF. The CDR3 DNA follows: TGCGCCAGCAGCCAAGAGATAAGGGCGGGACGTCGCACAGATACGCAGTATTTT.